The clone carrying this TCR beta chain was seen only a few times. Its specificity is not known. The entry originates in a study of identical twins. Study-wide results and limits: Excess low generation probability was seen in twin-shared out-of-frame alpha sequences. Twin sharing of out-of-frame TCR alpha was underestimated by models in monozygotic pairs. With abundant cord blood beta clonotypes, insertions were fewer; memory repertoires showed no such pattern.

Template switching, a step in the protocol, added a universal primer site, and cDNA carried unique molecular identifiers. Via MiXCR, TCRdb re-called the 5' RACE reads, giving one row per CDR3 protein. The sample lists around 650,000 distinct CDR3 sequences; 7.1% were seen once. Unmatched junction bases numbered 5, after V lost 5 bases and J lost 8 bases. The CDR3 sequence is 15 residues long. CDR1 and CDR2 from the germline V gene are SGHTA and FQGNSA. In addition, the sample was reused for a study of yellow fever vaccine responses in identical twins.

Sequenced input: PBMCs. The V gene is TRBV7-2, the J gene TRBJ2-3; 15 bases agree with TRBD2. This TCR came from a woman aged 18-29 years in good health. The CDR3 DNA reads as TGTGCCAGCAGCCCGCCGGGACTAGCGGGAGGTACGCAGTATTTT. Translated: CASSPPGLAGGTQYF.